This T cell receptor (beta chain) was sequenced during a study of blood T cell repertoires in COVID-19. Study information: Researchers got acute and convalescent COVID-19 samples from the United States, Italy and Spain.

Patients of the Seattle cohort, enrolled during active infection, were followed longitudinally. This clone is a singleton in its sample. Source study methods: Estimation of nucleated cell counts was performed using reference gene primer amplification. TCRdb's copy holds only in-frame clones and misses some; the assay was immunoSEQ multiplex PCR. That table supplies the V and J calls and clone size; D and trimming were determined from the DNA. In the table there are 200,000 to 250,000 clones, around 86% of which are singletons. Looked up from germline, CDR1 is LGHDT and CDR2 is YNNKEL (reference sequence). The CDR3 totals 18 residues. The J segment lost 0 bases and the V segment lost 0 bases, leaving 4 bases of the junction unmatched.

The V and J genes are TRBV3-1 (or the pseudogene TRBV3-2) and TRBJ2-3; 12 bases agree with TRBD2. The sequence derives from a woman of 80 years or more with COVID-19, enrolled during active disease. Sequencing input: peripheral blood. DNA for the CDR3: TGTGCCAGCAGCCAAGATAACCTAGCGGGGGGGAGCACAGATACGCAGTATTTT. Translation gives CASSQDNLAGGSTDTQYF.